This TCR beta chain derives from a study of CXCR3-negative and CXCR3-positive naive CD8 T cells. Whole-study findings and limits: Comparison of naive cells showed more hydrophobic TRB CDR3s in CXCR3-positive than in CXCR3-negative naive cells.

Through 5' RACE with UMI labels, the TRB cDNA libraries were prepared. For each CDR3 protein, TCRdb gives one entry from its re-call of the 5' RACE reads, without DNA. The specimen's table records about 120,000 distinct CDR3 sequences. Turning to this clonotype: Its antigen is unidentified.

Sorts that each held a few hundred thousand cells were run in triplicate for every CD8+ T cell subset. Naive CD8+ T lymphocytes were specified as CD45RO-CCR7+CD27+CD95-. This receptor was obtained from a human donor in good health. Some clones in this sample may be carry-over from other donors' samples. Input material: naive CXCR3- CD8+ T cells from blood. As for subset: CD45RO-CCR7+CD27+CD95- naive CD8+ T cells lacking CXCR3 (TNR3-).

The CDR3 sequence is CASSLEGPRTNEQYF. V gene TRBV28 combines with J gene TRBJ2-7; TCRdb proposes TRBD2, but this gene call is untestable without DNA. The CDR3 spans 15 residues. Germline assignment: CDR1 MDHEN and CDR2 SYDVKM.